One sample yielded the 2 T cell receptor beta chains listed below, sequenced in a study of T cell responses to AZD1222 COVID-19 vaccine (TCRdb year 2021). Library preparation used the immunoSEQ multiplex PCR assay. In TCRdb, the immuneACCESS table is reduced to in-frame sequences with V and J assigned. These tables do not hold every clone; where another copy was compared, an unresolved V gene accounts for under half, and the others remain unexplained. Across this sample there are 95,000 to 100,000 clones, with around nine tenths seen only once. Clones ranked in the top ten supply 1.3% of the sample. What this sample's time point label stands for: baseline before first vaccination. The sequencing here drew on peripheral blood, taken on day 0 of AZD1222 vaccination. The origin of the receptors is an adult in good health.

This clone has just one count. The chain uses TRBV3-1 (or the pseudogene TRBV3-2) and TRBJ1-1; 7 bases are a match to TRBD1. V lost 4 bases and J lost 12; bases outside the gene matches: 14. CDR1 is LGHDT, CDR2 YNNKEL, per germline (reference sequence). The length of the CDR3 is 14 residues. As DNA, the CDR3 is TGTGCCAGCAGCCTAGGGACAGTAGGGGCCCCCTCTTTCTTT. This translates into CASSLGTVGAPSFF.

The rearrangement uses TRBV28 and TRBJ1-1; D gene unclear. CDR1 is MDHEN, CDR2 SYDVKM, per germline. V lost 3 bases and J lost 8, with 13 bases in between. The CDR3 runs 13 residues. The CDR3 DNA reads TGTGCCAGCAGTTTGTCGGAGACGAAGGAAGCTTTCTTT. Its translation: CASSLSETKEAFF. The full variable domain, completed using reference TRBV28 and TRBJ1-1, is DVKVTQSSRYLVKRTGEKVFLECVQDMDHENMFWYRQDPGLGLRLIYFSYDVKMKEKGDIPEGYSVSREKKERFSLILESASTNQTSMYLCASSLSETKEAFFGQGTRLTVV.